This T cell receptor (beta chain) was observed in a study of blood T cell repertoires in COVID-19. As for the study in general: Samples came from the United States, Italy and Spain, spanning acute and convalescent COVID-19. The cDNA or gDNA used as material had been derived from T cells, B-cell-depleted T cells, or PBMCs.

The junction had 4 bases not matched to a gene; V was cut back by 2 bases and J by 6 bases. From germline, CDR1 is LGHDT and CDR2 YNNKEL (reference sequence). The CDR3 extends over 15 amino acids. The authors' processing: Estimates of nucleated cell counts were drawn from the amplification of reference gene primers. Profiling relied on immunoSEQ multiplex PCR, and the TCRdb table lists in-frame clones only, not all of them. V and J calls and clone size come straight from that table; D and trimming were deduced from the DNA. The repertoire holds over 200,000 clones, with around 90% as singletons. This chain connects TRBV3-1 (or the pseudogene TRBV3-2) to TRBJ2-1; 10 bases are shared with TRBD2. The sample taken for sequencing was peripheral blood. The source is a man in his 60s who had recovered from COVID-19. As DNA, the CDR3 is TGTGCCAGCAGCCAACTTTTAGCGGGAGGCAATGAGCAGTTCTTC. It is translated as CASSQLLAGGNEQFF.